These T cell receptor beta chains were read from a single sample in a study of T cells after posttransplantation cyclophosphamide. Measured with immunoSEQ multiplex PCR; TCRdb has only the in-frame clones, and not every one. The table shows about 6,700 clones, with over 65% occurring only once. Sample: PBMCs, taken after allogeneic stem cell transplant with posttransplant cyclophosphamide. Receptors originate from a female patient aged 50-65 years who received an allogeneic stem cell transplant from a related donor, was CMV-positive, and had no GVHD. The graft donor may have given rise to some T cells. Both conserved end residues are trimmed from each CDR3.

>TRBJ2-2|TRBV10-1
ASTPDRVNTGELF
>TRBJ1-5|TRBV5-1
ASSLGGDQPQH
>TRBJ2-1|TRBV19
ASSPRTVMRGSAYNEQF
>TRBJ1-1|TRBV28
ASSVPEGAYNTEAF
>TRBJ1-5|TRBV19
ASSLRSGTGLQPQH
>TRBJ2-5|TRBV5-1
ASSAGLAGDLETQY
>TRBJ2-7|TRBV11-3
ASSSRQGTGEQY
>TRBJ2-1|TRBV19
ASSTGKLSYNEQF
>TRBJ2-5|TRBV11-2
ASSLGPGGQETQY
>TRBJ2-7|TRBV28
ASSLPGTGGYEQY
>TRBJ1-4|TRBV28
ASSPLRGGEKLF
>TRBJ1-1|TRBV11-2
ASSLGQGGTEAF
>TRBJ2-1|TRBV10-2
ASSESRGQGEQF
>TRBJ2-3|TRBV10-3
AISESTGTDTQY
>TRBJ1-1|TRBV18
ASSQFDGTGGADTEAF
>TRBJ2-7|TRBV6-5
ASSEGGSSYEQY
>TRBJ2-3|TRBV28
ASSFSWTSGVGDTQY
>TRBJ2-5|TRBV19
ASSLKGLELETQY
>TRBJ1-2|TRBV2
ASIEGGYGYT
>TRBJ2-7|TRBV7-9
ASSLLDTWGGKTNEQY